This T cell receptor (beta chain) was recovered during a study of blood T cell repertoires in COVID-19. Background on the study: Italy, Spain and the United States were the sources of the convalescent and acute COVID-19 samples.

Per the original methods: Reference gene primer amplification yielded estimated nucleated cell counts. The repertoire was sequenced with immunoSEQ multiplex PCR; TCRdb's copy has only in-frame clones and lacks some. V and J calls and clone size are given by that table; D and trimming were obtained from the DNA. In the table there are around 450,000 clones, 80% to 95% of which are singletons. Donors were grouped by their self-reported clinical history. Germline V gives CDR1 LNHNV, CDR2 YYDKDF (reference sequence). The CDR3 is 13 residues long. V was cut by 6 bases and J by 0 bases, with 6 bases left in between.

The source of this sequence is a man aged 18 to 35 who had recovered from COVID-19. Sequenced input: PBMCs or T cells enriched from blood (not recorded which). This chain links TRBV15 with TRBJ2-4, with D unclear. CDR3: CATSGLAKNIQYF. In DNA, the CDR3 is TGTGCCACCAGTGGGCTAGCCAAAAACATTCAGTACTTC.